Presented here are 10 T cell receptor beta chains from one specimen sequenced in a study of cytomegalovirus exposure and HLA in healthy donors. It was with 60 Vbeta and 13 Jbeta primers that the PCR ran. Data came from immunoSEQ multiplex PCR; TCRdb stores just in-frame clones and leaves some out. The repertoire table contains 50,000 to 60,000 clones. Sequencing was performed on PBMCs. The receptors stem from a woman in her fifties or sixties in good health and CMV-seropositive.

The gene calls are TRBV18 and TRBJ1-4; TRBD1 is a possible D gene (6 bases). In germline, CDR1 is KGHSH, CDR2 LQKENI. Trimming stripped 3 bases from V and 3 bases from J, with 11 bases between. This CDR3 is 15 amino acids long. The CDR3 sequence: CASSPSGAPNEKLFF. CDR3 nucleotide sequence: TGTGCCAGCTCACCCTCAGGGGCGCCTAATGAAAAACTGTTTTTT.

The V and J genes are TRBV5-5 and TRBJ1-1; D gene uncertain. This CDR3 comprises 14 residues. The germline V gene has CDR1 SGHKS and CDR2 YYEKEE (reference sequence). The germline V and J ends were trimmed by 0 bases and 3 bases, with 9 bases remaining between them. This chain's CDR3 is CASSLAGLDTEAFF. The CDR3 bases are TGTGCCAGCAGCTTGGCCGGGTTGGACACTGAAGCTTTCTTT.

The J gene is TRBJ1-5, the V gene TRBV6-6; 10 bases line up with TRBD1. The CDR3 runs 14 residues. Germline V CDR1 and CDR2: MNHNY, SVGAGI (reference sequence). Trimming at V came to 8 bases and at J to 7 bases, leaving 8 bases not matched to a gene. The CDR3 sequence is CASGDRGLGQPQHF. CDR3 DNA sequence: TGTGCCAGCGGGGACAGGGGCTTAGGGCAGCCCCAGCATTTT.

This chain links TRBV28 with TRBJ1-2; D is perhaps TRBD1 (6 bases). The CDR3 consists of 13 residues. The germline V gene has CDR1 MDHEN and CDR2 SYDVKM. Trimming pared 6 bases from V and 7 bases from J, leaving 15 bases between. The CDR3 sequence is CASRPQPTGGYTF. The CDR3 DNA reads as TGTGCCAGCAGACCCCAACCGACAGGTGGCTACACCTTC.

The chain combines TRBV4-3 with TRBJ1-4; 8 bases match TRBD1. Germline V gives CDR1 LGHNA, CDR2 YSLEER. The CDR3 is 17 residues long. Losses at the gene ends were 5 bases for V and 0 bases for J; bases not matched to a gene: 8. CDR3 bases: TGCGCCAGCAGCAGACAGGGGAATTGGGCAACTAATGAAAAACTGTTTTTT. Amino acids: CASSRQGNWATNEKLFF.

The rearrangement links TRBV18 to TRBJ2-7, with D unclear. Per the germline V gene, CDR1 is KGHSH and CDR2 is LQKENI. The CDR3 runs to 14 residues. Between the trimmed V and J ends, which lost 1 base and 1 base, there was a span of 8 bases. The CDR3 spells CASSPLAVSYEQYF. CDR3 sequence (DNA): TGTGCCAGCTCACCACTGGCGGTATCCTACGAGCAGTACTTC.

V usage is TRBV30 and J usage is TRBJ2-7; TRBD1 is a possible D gene (6 bases). The V end lost 0 bases, the J end lost 5 bases, and 14 bases lay between the germline ends. This CDR3 comprises 14 residues. Germline V gene sequence: CDR1 GTSNPN, CDR2 SVGIG (reference sequence). The CDR3 loop is CAWSVLGGGNEQYF. CDR3 in DNA: TGTGCCTGGAGTGTATTAGGGGGTGGAAACGAGCAGTACTTC.

This rearrangement joins TRBV7-2 to TRBJ1-1, with a weak D call TRBD1 (6 bases). CDR1 SGHTA and CDR2 FQGNSA come from the germline V gene. This CDR3 has 15 amino acids. Trimming shortened V by 2 bases and J by 3 bases, and 13 bases separated the two germline ends. The CDR3 DNA is TGTGCCAGCAGCTTAAGATTTTCAGGGGACACTGAAGCTTTCTTT. Translating it yields CASSLRFSGDTEAFF.

This chain connects TRBV7-2 to TRBJ2-2, with 12 positions matching TRBD2. The CDR3 has 18 residues. V shed 5 bases and J 1 base; nucleotides not matched to a gene: 8. CDR1 SGHTA and CDR2 FQGNSA come from the germline V gene. The CDR3 reads CASSVTSGGSGNTGELFF. The CDR3 region has the DNA TGTGCCAGCAGCGTAACTAGCGGGGGGTCGGGGAACACCGGGGAGCTGTTTTTT.

This chain connects TRBV1 to TRBJ2-1; the D call of TRBD2 is as the table states it, not checked on the DNA. TRBV1 corresponds to a pseudogene. The CDR3 sequence is 16 residues long. DNA for the CDR3: TGCACCAGCAGCCCCCGGGAAGCGGGAGGTTACGATGAGCAGTTCTTC. Protein: CTSSPREAGGYDEQFF.